This T cell receptor beta chain is from a study of T cell responses to AZD1222 COVID-19 vaccine. The data were produced by immunoSEQ multiplex PCR, yet TCRdb's version contains in-frame clones alone and is incomplete. The data contain 95,000 to 150,000 clones, around nine tenths of them singletons. The study's findings and limits: Clonal diversity was possibly underestimated, and the donors were mostly white British, with more females. There were vaccine-associated CD4 TCRs across spike, dominant at 160-218 and 743-854.

CDR1 is SGHVS and CDR2 is FNYEAQ in the germline V gene. The J segment lost 1 base and the V segment lost 4 bases, leaving 3 bases of the junction unmatched. This CDR3 contains 15 residues. Worth noting for this clone: Its antigen is undetermined.

V gene TRBV7-6 combines with J gene TRBJ2-1; TRBD1 matches 8 bases. This receptor was taken from an adult in good health. Specimen: peripheral blood, collected on day 0 of AZD1222 vaccination. CDR3 sequence (DNA): TGTGCCAGCAGCTCCAGGGGGCCTTCCTACAATGAGCAGTTCTTC. Its translation is CASSSRGPSYNEQFF.